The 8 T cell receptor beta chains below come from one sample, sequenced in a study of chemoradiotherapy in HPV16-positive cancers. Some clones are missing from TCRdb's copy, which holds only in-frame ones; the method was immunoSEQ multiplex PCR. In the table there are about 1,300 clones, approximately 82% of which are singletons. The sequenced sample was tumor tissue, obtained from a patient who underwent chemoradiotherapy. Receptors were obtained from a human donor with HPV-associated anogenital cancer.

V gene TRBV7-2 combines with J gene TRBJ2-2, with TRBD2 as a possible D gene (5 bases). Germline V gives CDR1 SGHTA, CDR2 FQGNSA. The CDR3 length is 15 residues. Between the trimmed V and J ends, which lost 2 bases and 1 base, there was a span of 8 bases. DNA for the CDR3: TGTGCCAGCAGCTTACAAGGAGGGAACACCGGGGAGCTGTTTTTT. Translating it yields CASSLQGGNTGELFF. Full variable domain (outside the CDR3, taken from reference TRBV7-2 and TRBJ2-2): GAGVSQSPSNKVTEKGKDVELRCDPISGHTALYWYRQSLGQGLEFLIYFQGNSAPDKSGLPSDRFSAERTGGSVSTLTIQRTQQEDSAVYLCASSLQGGNTGELFFGEGSRLTVL.

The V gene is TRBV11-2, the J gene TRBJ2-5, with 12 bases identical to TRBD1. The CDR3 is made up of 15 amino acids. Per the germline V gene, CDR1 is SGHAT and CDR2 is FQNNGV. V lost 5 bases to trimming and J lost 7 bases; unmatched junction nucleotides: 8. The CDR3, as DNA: TGTGCCAGCAGCGGAGGGGACAGGGGGCTGGGGACCCAGTACTTC. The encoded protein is CASSGGDRGLGTQYF.

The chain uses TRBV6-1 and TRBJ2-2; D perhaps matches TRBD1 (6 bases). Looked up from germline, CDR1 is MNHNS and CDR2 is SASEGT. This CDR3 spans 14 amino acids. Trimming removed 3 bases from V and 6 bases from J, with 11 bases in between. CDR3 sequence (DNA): TGTGCCAGCAGTGACCCAGGGGTGGCCGGGGAGCTGTTTTTT. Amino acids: CASSDPGVAGELFF.

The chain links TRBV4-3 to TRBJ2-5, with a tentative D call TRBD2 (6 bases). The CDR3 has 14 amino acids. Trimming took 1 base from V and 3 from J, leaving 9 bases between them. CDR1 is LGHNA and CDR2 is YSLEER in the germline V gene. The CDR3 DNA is TGCGCCAGCAGCCAAGCGGGACTTAAAGAGACCCAGTACTTC. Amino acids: CASSQAGLKETQYF.

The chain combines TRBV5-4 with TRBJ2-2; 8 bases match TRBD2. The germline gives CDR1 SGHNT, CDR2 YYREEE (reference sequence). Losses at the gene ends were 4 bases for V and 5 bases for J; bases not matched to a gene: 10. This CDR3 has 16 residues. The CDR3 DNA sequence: TGTGCCAGCAGCAACCGACGGGAGGGGCCGACCGGGGAGCTGTTTTTT. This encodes CASSNRREGPTGELFF. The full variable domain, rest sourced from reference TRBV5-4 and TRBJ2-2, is ETGVTQSPTHLIKTRGQQVTLRCSSQSGHNTVSWYQQALGQGPQFIFQYYREEENGRGNFPPRFSGLQFPNYSSELNVNALELDDSALYLCASSNRREGPTGELFFGEGSRLTVL.

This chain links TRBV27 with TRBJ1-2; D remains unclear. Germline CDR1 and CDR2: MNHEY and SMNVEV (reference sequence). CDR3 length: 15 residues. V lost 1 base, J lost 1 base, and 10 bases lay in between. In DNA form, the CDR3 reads TGTGCCAGCAGTTTATACGGCACCGGTAACTATGGCTACACCTTC. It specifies CASSLYGTGNYGYTF.

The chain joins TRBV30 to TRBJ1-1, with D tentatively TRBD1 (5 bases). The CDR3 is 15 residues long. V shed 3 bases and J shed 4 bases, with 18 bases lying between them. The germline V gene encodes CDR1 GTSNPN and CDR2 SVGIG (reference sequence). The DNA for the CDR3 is TGTGCCTGGAGCGACCTCTCCGGGACGGGCACTGAAGCTTTCTTT. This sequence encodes CAWSDLSGTGTEAFF.

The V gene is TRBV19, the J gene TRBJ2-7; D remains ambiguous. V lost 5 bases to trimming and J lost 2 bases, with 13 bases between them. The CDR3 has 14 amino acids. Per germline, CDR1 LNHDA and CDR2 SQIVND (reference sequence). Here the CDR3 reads CASSFSQNTYEQYF. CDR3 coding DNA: TGTGCCAGTAGTTTTTCCCAAAATACCTACGAGCAGTACTTC.